This TCR beta chain was retrieved from a study of T cell responses to AZD1222 COVID-19 vaccine. Libraries were prepared by immunoSEQ multiplex PCR; TCRdb keeps only in-frame clonotypes and omits some of them. The table records around 130,000 clones, over 90% of them present only once. Study results and limitations: Two doses of AZD1222 preceded a rise in Spike-specific TCR breadth and depth.

As concerns this clone: Its antigen is unknown.

This sample comprised peripheral blood, obtained on day 0 of AZD1222 vaccination. This receptor was identified in an adult in good health.

CDR3 nucleotide sequence: TGTGCCAGCTCACCGCAGGACAGGGACACTGAAGCTTTCTTT. The encoded protein is CASSPQDRDTEAFF. The chain is built from TRBV18 and TRBJ1-1; 8 bases agree with TRBD1. The V gene's germline CDR1 is KGHSH and CDR2 LQKENI. Germline trimming cut 3 bases from V and 3 bases from J; bases unmatched to any gene: 3. The CDR3 is 14 amino acids.